This is a list of T cell receptor beta chains from one sample in a study of shared clonotypes between healthy human individuals. Clones were read by immunoSEQ multiplex PCR, and TCRdb kept only the in-frame ones, dropping some. This sample has about 590,000 clones; about 95% occur once, and the top ten carry 0.1% to 0.11%. The material sequenced was naive CD8+ T cells sorted from blood. All receptors derive from a woman aged 30 to 39 in good health. CDR3s include the opening cysteine and the closing phenylalanine or tryptophan. A D gene is named only where the DNA matches it firmly. Clone size is shown for a subset of rows, as once, few, many or a class of expanded clone.

clone_size: -
v_call: TRBV28
j_call: TRBJ2-2
d_call: -
cdr3_nt: TGTGCCAGCAGTTTCGGAACGATAAACACCGGGGAGCTGTTTTTT
cdr3_aa: CASSFGTINTGELFF

clone_size: -
v_call: TRBV27
j_call: TRBJ2-1
d_call: -
cdr3_nt: TGTGCCAGCTTTGGCCACAATGAGCAGTTCTTC
cdr3_aa: CASFGHNEQFF

clone_size: -
v_call: TRBV7-9
j_call: TRBJ2-3
d_call: TRBD2
cdr3_nt: TGTGCCAGCAGCTCCCTGGAGATGGCGGGAGGGCCATCAGATACGCAGTATTTT
cdr3_aa: CASSSLEMAGGPSDTQYF

clone_size: -
v_call: TRBV7-8
j_call: TRBJ2-3
d_call: TRBD2
cdr3_nt: TGTGCCAGCAGCCCCGGACTAGCGGGGGGGGTGGATACGCAGTATTTT
cdr3_aa: CASSPGLAGGVDTQYF

clone_size: once
v_call: TRBV7-9
j_call: TRBJ2-2
d_call: TRBD2
cdr3_nt: TGTGCCAGCAGCGGTGGACTAGCCGGGGAGCTGTTTTTT
cdr3_aa: CASSGGLAGELFF

clone_size: -
v_call: TRBV5-1
j_call: TRBJ2-3
d_call: -
cdr3_nt: TGCGCCAGCAGCTTGGGGCAGCTCAGCACAGATACGCAGTATTTT
cdr3_aa: CASSLGQLSTDTQYF

clone_size: -
v_call: TRBV5-4
j_call: TRBJ1-4
d_call: -
cdr3_nt: TGTGCCAGCAGCGGTGAGGCTAATGAAAAACTGTTTTTT
cdr3_aa: CASSGEANEKLFF

clone_size: -
v_call: TRBV4-2
j_call: TRBJ2-3
d_call: -
cdr3_nt: TGTGCCAGCAGCTTGTTTGAGGTGGAGATCACAGATACGCAGTATTTT
cdr3_aa: CASSLFEVEITDTQYF

clone_size: -
v_call: TRBV6-6
j_call: TRBJ1-2
d_call: TRBD1
cdr3_nt: TGTGCCAGCAGCTCCCCCCCGGCAGGGGGCGGGGGCTACACCTTC
cdr3_aa: CASSSPPAGGGGYTF

clone_size: -
v_call: TRBV28
j_call: TRBJ2-7
d_call: TRBD2
cdr3_nt: TGTGCCAGCAGTACAAGCGGGATCTCCTACGAGCAGTACTTC
cdr3_aa: CASSTSGISYEQYF

clone_size: -
v_call: TRBV28
j_call: TRBJ2-7
d_call: -
cdr3_nt: TGTGCCAGCAGTTTCCCCGGTTTGGTCAGCTACGAGCAGTACTTC
cdr3_aa: CASSFPGLVSYEQYF

clone_size: -
v_call: TRBV21-1
j_call: TRBJ1-4
d_call: -
cdr3_nt: TGTGCCACCCCTGGGCGCTCTAATGAAAAACTGTTTTTT
cdr3_aa: CATPGRSNEKLFF

clone_size: -
v_call: TRBV7-8
j_call: TRBJ2-3
d_call: -
cdr3_nt: TGTGCCAGCAGCCCGCCCTTCACAGATACGCAGTATTTT
cdr3_aa: CASSPPFTDTQYF

clone_size: -
v_call: TRBV7-9
j_call: TRBJ2-7
d_call: TRBD1
cdr3_nt: TGTGCCAGCAGCCTCGGACAGGGGGGCTACGAGCAGTACTTC
cdr3_aa: CASSLGQGGYEQYF

clone_size: -
v_call: TRBV28
j_call: TRBJ1-5
d_call: -
cdr3_nt: TGTGCCAGCAGACAGGACTTCGGAAGCAATCAGCCCCAGCATTTT
cdr3_aa: CASRQDFGSNQPQHF

clone_size: -
v_call: TRBV5-4
j_call: TRBJ2-7
d_call: TRBD2
cdr3_nt: TGTGCCAGCAGCTTGGGTACTAGCGGGAGGTACGAGCAGTACTTC
cdr3_aa: CASSLGTSGRYEQYF

clone_size: -
v_call: TRBV4-2
j_call: TRBJ2-7
d_call: -
cdr3_nt: TGTGCCAGCAGCCCAGTAGAACAGGCAGGCTACGAGCAGTACTTC
cdr3_aa: CASSPVEQAGYEQYF

clone_size: -
v_call: TRBV5-8
j_call: TRBJ2-3
d_call: -
cdr3_nt: TGTGCCAGCAGCTCTATAGAATTTGGCACAGATACGCAGTATTTT
cdr3_aa: CASSSIEFGTDTQYF

clone_size: -
v_call: TRBV19
j_call: TRBJ2-3
d_call: -
cdr3_nt: TGTGCCAGCCGTGGGAGAGGGATGGGAACAGATACGCAGTATTTT
cdr3_aa: CASRGRGMGTDTQYF

clone_size: -
v_call: TRBV6-5
j_call: TRBJ2-2
d_call: -
cdr3_nt: TGTGCCAGCAAGAGCACAGAGAACACCGGGGAGCTGTTTTTT
cdr3_aa: CASKSTENTGELFF

clone_size: -
v_call: TRBV5-6
j_call: TRBJ2-7
d_call: -
cdr3_nt: TGTGCCAGCAGCGTGACAGCTACCTACGAGCAGTACTTC
cdr3_aa: CASSVTATYEQYF

clone_size: -
v_call: TRBV19
j_call: TRBJ2-7
d_call: TRBD2
cdr3_nt: TGTGCCAGTAGTATGGGGACTAGCGGGAGTTCCTACGAGCAGTACTTC
cdr3_aa: CASSMGTSGSSYEQYF

clone_size: -
v_call: TRBV4-1
j_call: TRBJ2-7
d_call: -
cdr3_nt: TGCGCCAGCAGCCCCTCGGTTGACAGGAGCTACGAGCAGTACTTC
cdr3_aa: CASSPSVDRSYEQYF

clone_size: once
v_call: TRBV6-1
j_call: TRBJ2-1
d_call: -
cdr3_nt: TGTGCCAGCAGTTTTTATCTCTCCGGAGGCAATGAGCAGTTCTTC
cdr3_aa: CASSFYLSGGNEQFF

clone_size: -
v_call: TRBV7-2
j_call: TRBJ2-7
d_call: -
cdr3_nt: TGTGCCAGCAGCAGGGGGTTCTCCTACGAGCAGTACTTC
cdr3_aa: CASSRGFSYEQYF

clone_size: -
v_call: TRBV7-9
j_call: TRBJ2-4
d_call: TRBD2
cdr3_nt: TGTGCCAGCAGCTCTAGACAGTCTAGGGAGGGAAACATTCAGTACTTC
cdr3_aa: CASSSRQSREGNIQYF

clone_size: -
v_call: TRBV4-2
j_call: TRBJ2-1
d_call: -
cdr3_nt: TGTGCCAGCAGCCAGGAACCCGTACTCGGGAATGAGCAGTTCTTC
cdr3_aa: CASSQEPVLGNEQFF